This entry lists 24 T cell receptor beta chains sequenced from one sample in a study of cytotoxic CD8 clonotypes in ibrutinib-treated CLL. Repertoires were generated with immunoSEQ multiplex PCR, while TCRdb's copy carries only in-frame clones and drops some. The sample shows around 92,000 clones, 77% of them seen only once. The sample consisted of PBMCs, taken after 24 months of ibrutinib treatment. The receptor set was obtained from a human donor with chronic lymphocytic leukemia.

The J gene is TRBJ1-1, the V gene TRBV2; unclear D gene. CDR3 size: 15 residues. V was cut by 4 bases and J by 1 base, with 13 bases left in between. Germline assignment: CDR1 SNHLY and CDR2 FYNNEI. For the CDR3, the DNA is TGTGCCAGCAGTGCCTGGGGTGGTGGGAACACTGAAGCTTTCTTT. Translating it yields CASSAWGGGNTEAFF.

This chain links TRBV27 with TRBJ1-5; D gene ambiguous. The CDR3 consists of 14 residues. Looked up from germline, CDR1 is MNHEY and CDR2 is SMNVEV (reference sequence). V lost 3 bases and J lost 7, with 13 bases in between. The CDR3 protein is CASSFGLGRQPQHF. CDR3 coding DNA: TGTGCCAGCAGTTTCGGGTTGGGGAGGCAGCCCCAGCATTTT.

This clone was found a few times. The chain uses TRBV6-4 and TRBJ1-1; 7 bases line up with TRBD1. V was clipped by 5 bases and J by 0 bases; unmatched bases: 3. Germline lookup yields CDR1 MRHNA and CDR2 SNTAGT. The CDR3 runs to 14 residues. The CDR3 coding sequence is TGTGCCAGCAGTCCAGGGGGGGTGAACACTGAAGCTTTCTTT. This translates into CASSPGGVNTEAFF.

This chain uses TRBV6-5 with TRBJ2-7; D unresolved. This CDR3 contains 15 residues. In germline, CDR1 is MNHEY, CDR2 SVGAGI. V lost 6 bases to trimming and J lost 0 bases, with 15 bases between them. DNA for the CDR3: TGTGCCAGCAGGTTGATGGAGCGCAGCTCCTACGAGCAGTACTTC. Protein product: CASRLMERSSYEQYF.

J is TRBJ2-2 and V is TRBV5-1; D call uncertain. The CDR3 extends over 14 amino acids. Trimming left V 0 bases short and J 7 bases short, with 10 bases between. Germline assignment: CDR1 SGHRS and CDR2 YFSETQ. CDR3 DNA sequence: TGCGCCAGCAGCTTGGGCACATGGAGCGGGGAGCTGTTTTTT. Protein sequence: CASSLGTWSGELFF. The complete variable domain, with remaining parts taken from reference TRBV5-1 and TRBJ2-2, reads KAGVTQTPRYLIKTRGQQVTLSCSPISGHRSVSWYQQTPGQGLQFLFEYFSETQRNKGNFPGRFSGRQFSNSRSEMNVSTLELGDSALYLCASSLGTWSGELFFGEGSRLTVL.

The chain couples TRBV6-6 to TRBJ2-7; tentatively, D is TRBD1 (5 bases). V was pared by 4 bases and J by 4 bases, with 14 bases between. Germline CDR1 reads MNHNY; CDR2 reads SVGAGI (reference sequence). The CDR3 has 14 amino acids. The chain's CDR3 is CASSSGQGTYEQYF. DNA for the CDR3: TGTGCCAGCAGTTCCGGACAAGGAACATACGAGCAGTACTTC.

J is TRBJ1-5 and V is TRBV19; D remains ambiguous. Per the germline V gene, CDR1 is LNHDA and CDR2 is SQIVND (reference sequence). The CDR3 length is 14 residues. Trimming took off 2 bases at V and 3 bases at J, with 8 bases between the two ends. CDR3 sequence: CASSITGDNQPQHF. The CDR3 nucleotides read TGTGCCAGTAGTATAACCGGGGACAATCAGCCCCAGCATTTT. Combining the CDR3 with reference TRBV19 and TRBJ1-5 gives the whole variable domain DGGITQSPKYLFRKEGQNVTLSCEQNLNHDAMYWYRQDPGQGLRLIYYSQIVNDFQKGDIAEGYSVSREKKESFPLTVTSAQKNPTAFYLCASSITGDNQPQHFGDGTRLSIL.

This chain links TRBV7-9 with TRBJ1-1, with TRBD1 matching over 8 bases. Germline V gives CDR1 SEHNR, CDR2 FQNEAQ (reference sequence). CDR3 length: 14 residues. The ends lost 5 bases at V and 11 bases at J; junction bases unmatched: 13. The CDR3 loop reads CASSTRTGYGIAFF. CDR3 coding DNA: TGTGCCAGCAGCACCAGGACAGGGTATGGTATTGCTTTCTTT.

The genes are TRBV18 and TRBJ2-4; D ambiguous. CDR1 is KGHSH and CDR2 is LQKENI in the germline V gene. CDR3 length: 13 residues. Deletions cut 1 base from V and 9 bases from J, with 10 bases between. The CDR3 nucleotides are TGTGCCAGCTCACCACTATCGGCCGGCATTCAGTACTTC. Encoded protein: CASSPLSAGIQYF.

The chain has TRBV7-2 and TRBJ2-7; 7 bases align to TRBD2. J was trimmed by 6 bases and V by 7 bases; bases with no gene match: 15. Per the germline V gene, CDR1 is SGHTA and CDR2 is FQGNSA. This CDR3 spans 15 amino acids. The DNA of the CDR3 is TGTGCCAGCAACAAGGGGAGGGCCATCAGAGGCGAGCAGTACTTC. As protein: CASNKGRAIRGEQYF. Supplemented by reference TRBV7-2 and TRBJ2-7, the full variable domain reads GAGVSQSPSNKVTEKGKDVELRCDPISGHTALYWYRQSLGQGLEFLIYFQGNSAPDKSGLPSDRFSAERTGGSVSTLTIQRTQQEDSAVYLCASNKGRAIRGEQYFGPGTRLTVT.

This clone was detected only once. V and J are TRBV28 and TRBJ1-1; a possible D gene is TRBD1 (5 bases). Trimming left V 3 bases short and J 6 bases short, with 11 bases between. Germline V CDR1 and CDR2: MDHEN, SYDVKM. This CDR3 is 13 amino acids long. For the CDR3, the DNA is TGTGCCAGCAGTTTGGGGGGGAGGGCTGAAGCTTTCTTT. Protein: CASSLGGRAEAFF.

This clone has a handful of counts. The chain uses TRBV12-5 and TRBJ2-7; D is tentatively TRBD1 or TRBD2 (5 bases each). The germline gives CDR1 LGHNT, CDR2 FRNRAP. The CDR3 consists of 14 residues. V shed 7 bases and J shed 6 bases, with 19 bases lying between them. The CDR3 coding sequence is TGTGCTAGTGCCCCGGGACCTCCATTGTCCGAGCAGTACTTC. Translating gives CASAPGPPLSEQYF.

CDR3 bases: TGTGCCTGGAGTGTAGTCAATCGCGAGCAGTACTTC. Protein sequence: CAWSVVNREQYF. The V call is TRBV30, the J call TRBJ2-5, with D unresolved. The J call may be incorrect, as the DNA end agrees better with TRBJ2-7. The germline V gene has CDR1 GTSNPN and CDR2 SVGIG (reference sequence). This CDR3 comprises 12 residues.

V usage is TRBV28 and J usage is TRBJ1-2, with 11 bases fitting TRBD1. With 5 bases clipped from V and 11 bases from J, the junction kept 13 bases outside the gene matches. The CDR3 has 15 amino acids. The germline V gene has CDR1 MDHEN and CDR2 SYDVKM. The CDR3 bases are TGTGCCAGCAGTACCTCCGGGACAGGGGGAGTGGGGTACACCTTC. This gives the protein CASSTSGTGGVGYTF.

The chain has TRBV11-2 and TRBJ2-5; D is ambiguous. The CDR3 spans 15 residues. Germline CDR1 reads SGHAT; CDR2 reads FQNNGV. The V end lost 0 bases, the J end lost 2 bases, and 10 bases lay between the germline ends. DNA of the CDR3: TGTGCCAGCAGCTTAGACCTGGCTAATCAAGAGACCCAGTACTTC. Translated: CASSLDLANQETQYF.

The rearrangement joins TRBV11-2 to TRBJ2-7, with D unclear. The CDR3 loop spans 13 amino acids. V dropped 0 bases and J dropped 3 bases, with 6 bases sitting between them. Germline V lookup: CDR1 SGHAT, CDR2 FQNNGV. The CDR3 DNA sequence: TGTGCCAGCAGCTTAGACTTAGTCTACGAGCAGTACTTC. As protein: CASSLDLVYEQYF.

In its sample, this clone was seen once. V gene TRBV10-3 combines with J gene TRBJ1-2, with a possible D match to TRBD1 (6 bases). The CDR3 is made up of 15 amino acids. Per the germline V gene, CDR1 is ENHRY and CDR2 is SYGVKD. Trimming left V 6 bases short and J 4 bases short, with 18 bases between. DNA of the CDR3: TGTGCCATCAGCGACCCCGGGGGGGGCGGCTATGGCTACACCTTC. Protein product: CAISDPGGGGYGYTF.

In DNA form, the CDR3 reads TGTGCCTGGAGTTGGGGACAGGGTAAAAACATTCAGTACTTC. Translation gives CAWSWGQGKNIQYF. The chain employs TRBV30 and TRBJ2-4; TRBD1 matches at 9 bases. V trimming: 2 bases; J trimming: 4 bases; junction bases outside the gene matches: 3. The CDR3 has 14 amino acids. Germline V gene lookup returns CDR1 GTSNPN and CDR2 SVGIG (reference sequence).

The chain couples TRBV2 to TRBJ1-5; TRBD1 is a possible D gene (5 bases). Trimming removed 0 bases from V and 3 bases from J, with 9 bases in between. Per germline, CDR1 SNHLY and CDR2 FYNNEI. The CDR3 is made up of 15 amino acids. The DNA for the CDR3 is TGTGCCAGCAGTGAAGCGGGACGGAACAATCAGCCCCAGCATTTT. Encoded protein: CASSEAGRNNQPQHF.

This clone was observed once. The chain recombines TRBV10-1 with TRBJ2-7; D remains ambiguous. The CDR3 contains 13 residues. V lost 2 bases to trimming and J lost 1 base, with 6 bases between them. CDR1 is WNHNN, CDR2 SYGVQD, per germline (reference sequence). This CDR3 reads CASSEGNSYEQYF. CDR3 in DNA: TGCGCCAGCAGTGAGGGAAATTCCTACGAGCAGTACTTC.

The chain has TRBV7-9 and TRBJ2-3; D remains ambiguous. The germline gives CDR1 SEHNR, CDR2 FQNEAQ (reference sequence). Trimming stripped 3 bases from V and 0 bases from J, with 4 bases between. The CDR3 runs to 13 residues. CDR3 sequence reads: CASSFGSTDTQYF. The CDR3 nucleotides are TGTGCCAGCAGCTTCGGGAGCACAGATACGCAGTATTTT.

This clone occurred a few times. The chain links TRBV7-2 to TRBJ2-1; possible D gene TRBD2, 6 bases. V dropped 3 bases and J dropped 0 bases, with 9 bases sitting between them. The CDR3 spans 15 residues. Per germline, CDR1 SGHTA and CDR2 FQGNSA. Written as DNA, the CDR3 is TGTGCCAGCAGCTTCCTAGCGAGCTCCTACAATGAGCAGTTCTTC. It specifies CASSFLASSYNEQFF.

The chain combines TRBV7-2 with TRBJ1-1; no reliable D call. This CDR3 is built from 13 residues. V lost 5 bases and J 1 base, leaving 8 bases between the germline ends. Germline V lookup: CDR1 SGHTA, CDR2 FQGNSA. For the CDR3, the DNA is TGTGCCAGCAGCGTACAAGAGAACACTGAAGCTTTCTTT. This encodes CASSVQENTEAFF.

The V call is TRBV5-1, the J call TRBJ1-1; no firm D call. The CDR3 runs 13 residues. Germline CDR1 reads SGHRS; CDR2 reads YFSETQ. Trimming pared 1 base from V and 1 base from J, leaving 5 bases between. DNA of the CDR3: TGCGCCAGCAGCTTGTCTGCGAACACTGAAGCTTTCTTT. Translated: CASSLSANTEAFF.